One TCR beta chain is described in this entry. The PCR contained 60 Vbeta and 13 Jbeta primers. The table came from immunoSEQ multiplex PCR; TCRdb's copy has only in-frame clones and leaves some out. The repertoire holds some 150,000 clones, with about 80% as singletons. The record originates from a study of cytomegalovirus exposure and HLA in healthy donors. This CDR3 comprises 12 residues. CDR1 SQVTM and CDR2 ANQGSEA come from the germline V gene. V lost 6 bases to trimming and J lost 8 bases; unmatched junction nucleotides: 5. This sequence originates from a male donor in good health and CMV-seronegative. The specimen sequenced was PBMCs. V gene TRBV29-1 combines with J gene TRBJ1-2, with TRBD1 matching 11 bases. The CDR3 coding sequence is TGCAGCGTGGGGACAGGGGGTGCCGGCTACACCTTC. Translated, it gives CSVGTGGAGYTF.